The clone carrying this T cell receptor beta chain occurred a few times. The antigen remains unidentified. The sample originates from a study of cytomegalovirus exposure and HLA in healthy donors. Whole-study context: As an earlier analysis found, around 200 million T cells yielded 95 million to 130 million unique TCR beta sequences. HLA-typed donors contributed 65 million to 85 million unique TCRs, which were held in an early data release.

The primer mix had 60 Vbeta and 13 Jbeta primers. Data came from immunoSEQ multiplex PCR; TCRdb stores just in-frame clones and leaves some out. The data contain approximately 120,000 clones, around 76% of them seen just once; the ten biggest clones take up less than 15%. In germline, CDR1 is LGHNA, CDR2 YSLEER. Trimming stripped 0 bases from V and 5 bases from J, with 10 bases between. The CDR3 extends over 14 amino acids. Study results and limitations: Follow-up analysis seemed to connect common viral pathogens with several of the most significant clusters identified. Segments of the TCR beta V type were, in most cases, productive about 87% or about 30% of the time in an earlier analysis.

The TCR was taken from a woman aged 55-70 years in good health and CMV-seropositive. The sample was PBMCs. The chain employs TRBV4-3 and TRBJ2-5; no clear D gene. Here the CDR3 reads CASSQDVSQETQYF. The CDR3 DNA reads as TGCGCCAGCAGCCAAGATGTAAGTCAGGAGACCCAGTACTTC.